This T cell receptor beta chain was observed in a study of CD8+CD57+ T cells in acquired aplastic anemia. Study details: The study obtained an average of about 3.1 ug of DNA from sorted CD4+ and CD8+ cells.

Comments on this clonotype: Its antigen is as yet unknown.

It was genomic DNA that served as the template for profiling TCR beta VDJ and CDR3. TCRdb called the reads again in MiXCR, with one record for every CDR3 protein. Of a few hundred thousand distinct CDR3 sequences in the sample, roughly a third were seen once. The germline gives CDR1 MGHRA, CDR2 YSYEKL. V dropped 4 bases and J dropped 0; count of bases not matched to a gene: 3. The CDR3 length is 15 residues. The authors sequenced patients whose flow cytometry had shown CD8+CD57+ cell expansion. When blood sampling took place, the patients had received no therapy. The study, taken as a whole, reports: Patients and controls shared 25 to 35 CD8+ CDR3 sequences, highly expressed in patients. Patients and controls were not found to differ significantly in CD8+ Simpson's diversity.

The rearrangement uses TRBV4-1 and TRBJ1-1, with TRBD1 matching over 9 bases. Sequenced: sorted CD4+, CD8+, or CD8+CD57+ T cells (not recorded which) from PBMCs. The TCR was taken from a human donor with aplastic anemia. The CDR3 loop is CASSRDRDMNTEAFF. In DNA form, the CDR3 reads TGCGCCAGCAGCCGGGACAGGGACATGAACACTGAAGCTTTCTTT.